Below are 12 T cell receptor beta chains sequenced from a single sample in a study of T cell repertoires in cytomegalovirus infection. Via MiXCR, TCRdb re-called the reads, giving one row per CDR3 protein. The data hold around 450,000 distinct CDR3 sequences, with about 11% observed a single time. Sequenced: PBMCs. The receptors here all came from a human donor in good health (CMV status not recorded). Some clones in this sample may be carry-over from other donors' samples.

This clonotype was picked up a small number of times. The CDR3 region has the DNA TGTGCCAGTAGTATGGGAGCGGCCAAAAACATTCAGTACTTC. Translated: CASSMGAAKNIQYF. V is TRBV19 and J is TRBJ2-4; maybe TRBD2 (5 bases). Germline-derived CDR1 and CDR2 are LNHDA and SQIVND (reference sequence). Trimming shortened V by 3 bases and J by 1 base, and 7 bases separated the two germline ends. This CDR3 spans 14 amino acids.

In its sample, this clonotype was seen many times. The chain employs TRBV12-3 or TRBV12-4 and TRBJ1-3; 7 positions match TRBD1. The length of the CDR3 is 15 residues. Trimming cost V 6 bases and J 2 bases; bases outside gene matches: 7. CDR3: CASSPDRVPGNTIYF. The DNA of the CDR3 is TGTGCCAGCAGCCCAGACAGGGTCCCTGGAAACACCATATATTTT.

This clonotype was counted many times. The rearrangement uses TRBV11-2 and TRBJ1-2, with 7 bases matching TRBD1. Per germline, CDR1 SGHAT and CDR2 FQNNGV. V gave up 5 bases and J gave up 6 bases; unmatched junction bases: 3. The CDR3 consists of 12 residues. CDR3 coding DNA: TGTGCCAGCAGCGGACAGGAAGATGGCTACACCTTC. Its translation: CASSGQEDGYTF.

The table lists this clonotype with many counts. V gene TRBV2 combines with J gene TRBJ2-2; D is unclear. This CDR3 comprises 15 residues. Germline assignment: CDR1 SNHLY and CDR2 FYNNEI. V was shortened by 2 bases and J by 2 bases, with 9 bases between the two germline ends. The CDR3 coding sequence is TGTGCCAGCAGTGAACGACGGAAAAACACCGGGGAGCTGTTTTTT. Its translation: CASSERRKNTGELFF.

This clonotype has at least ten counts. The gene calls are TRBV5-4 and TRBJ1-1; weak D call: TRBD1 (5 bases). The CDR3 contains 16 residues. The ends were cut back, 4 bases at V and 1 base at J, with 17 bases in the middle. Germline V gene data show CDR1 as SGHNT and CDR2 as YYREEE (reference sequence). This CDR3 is CASSRGGGGSNTEAFF. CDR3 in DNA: TGTGCCAGCAGCCGGGGGGGGGGAGGATCGAACACTGAAGCTTTCTTT.

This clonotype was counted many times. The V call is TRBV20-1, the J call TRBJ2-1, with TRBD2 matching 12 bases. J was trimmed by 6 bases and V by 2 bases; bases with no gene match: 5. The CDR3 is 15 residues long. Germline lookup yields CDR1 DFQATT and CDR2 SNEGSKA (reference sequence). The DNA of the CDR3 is TGCAGTGCTAGATCGACTAGCGGGAGTTCCAATGAGCAGTTCTTC. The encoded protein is CSARSTSGSSNEQFF.

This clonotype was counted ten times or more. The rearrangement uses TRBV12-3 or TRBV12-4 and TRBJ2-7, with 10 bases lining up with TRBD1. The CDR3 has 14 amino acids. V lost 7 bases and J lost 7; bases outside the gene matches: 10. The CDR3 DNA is TGTGCCAGCACCTATAAGACAGGGGGCAGAGAGCAGTACTTC. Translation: CASTYKTGGREQYF.

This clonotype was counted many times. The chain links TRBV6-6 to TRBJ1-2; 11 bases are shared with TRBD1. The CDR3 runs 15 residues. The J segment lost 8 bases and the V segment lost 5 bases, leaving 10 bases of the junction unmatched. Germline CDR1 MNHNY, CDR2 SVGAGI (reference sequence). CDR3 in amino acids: CASSPNIGTGGGYTF. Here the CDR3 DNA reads TGTGCCAGCAGTCCCAACATCGGGACAGGGGGAGGCTACACCTTC.

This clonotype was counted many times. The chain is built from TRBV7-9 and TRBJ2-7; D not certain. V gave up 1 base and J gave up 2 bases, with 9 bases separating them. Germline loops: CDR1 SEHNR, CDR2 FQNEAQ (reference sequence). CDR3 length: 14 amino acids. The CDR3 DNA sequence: TGTGCCAGCAGCTTAGGAAGCAGGACCTACGAGCAGTACTTC. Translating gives CASSLGSRTYEQYF.

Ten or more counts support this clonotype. The CDR3 nucleotides are TGTGCCAGCAGCCAAGGGGAGGGACCCTGGGGTTTCTTT. Residues: CASSQGEGPWGFF. The V gene is TRBV4-2, the J gene TRBJ1-1, with D possibly matching TRBD1 (5 bases). CDR3 length: 13 amino acids. Germline V gene lookup returns CDR1 LGHNA and CDR2 YNFKEQ. Trimming stripped 1 base from V and 13 bases from J, with 16 bases between.

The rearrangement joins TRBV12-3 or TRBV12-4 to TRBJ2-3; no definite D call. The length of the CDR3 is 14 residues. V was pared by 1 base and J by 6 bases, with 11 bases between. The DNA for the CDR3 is TGTGCCAGCAGTTTAGTGCCCTTGGAGGATACGCAGTATTTT. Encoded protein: CASSLVPLEDTQYF.

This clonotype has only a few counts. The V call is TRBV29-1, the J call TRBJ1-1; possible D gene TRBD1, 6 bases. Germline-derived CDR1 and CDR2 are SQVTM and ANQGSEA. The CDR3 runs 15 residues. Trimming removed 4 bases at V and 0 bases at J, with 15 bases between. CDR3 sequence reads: CSVGGGGEMNTEAFF. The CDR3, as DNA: TGCAGCGTTGGGGGGGGGGGCGAGATGAACACTGAAGCTTTCTTT. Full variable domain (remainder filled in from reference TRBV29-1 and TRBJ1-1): SAVISQKPSRDICQRGTSLTIQCQVDSQVTMMFWYRQQPGQSLTLIATANQGSEATYESGFVIDKFPISRPNLTFSTLTVSNMSPEDSSIYLCSVGGGGEMNTEAFFGQGTRLTVV.